Each of the 3 T cell receptor beta chains below was sequenced from the same sample in a study of PD-1 blockade in classical Hodgkin lymphoma. Brentuximab vedotin exposure varied, and every patient relapsed after autologous stem cell transplantation. Magnetic negative selection of thawed PBMCs was the method by which CD4+ T cells were purified. TCRdb keeps only in-frame clones here, not all; method: immunoSEQ multiplex PCR. The data show over 7,500 clones, 74% seen once. Sample: CD4+ T cells from blood, taken at baseline. These receptor sequences come from a human donor with classical Hodgkin lymphoma.

This chain joins TRBV7-2 and TRBJ2-7; 9 nucleotides agree with TRBD2. Germline CDR1 is SGHTA and CDR2 is FQGNSA. The CDR3 contains 15 residues. Trimming removed 1 base from V and 2 bases from J; junction bases left unmatched: 3. The CDR3 region has the DNA TGTGCCAGCAGCTTAGAAGCGGGAGGCGCCTACGAGCAGTACTTC. Its translation is CASSLEAGGAYEQYF.

The rearrangement links TRBV28 to TRBJ2-7, with 8 bases identical to TRBD2. The CDR3 covers 14 residues. Looked up from germline, CDR1 is MDHEN and CDR2 is SYDVKM. V trimming: 8 bases; J trimming: 0 bases; junction bases outside the gene matches: 6. In DNA form, the CDR3 reads TGTGCCAGCGTGAGAAGCGGGGGCTCCTACGAGCAGTACTTC. Translated: CASVRSGGSYEQYF.

The chain has TRBV27 and TRBJ1-4; maybe TRBD1 (5 bases). The V gene's germline CDR1 is MNHEY and CDR2 SMNVEV (reference sequence). Trimming took 5 bases from V and 7 from J, leaving 17 bases between them. The CDR3 has 15 residues. Here the CDR3 DNA reads TGTGCCAGCAGTCTAGCGCTCAGCCAGGGTGAAAAACTGTTTTTT. Residues: CASSLALSQGEKLFF. Using reference TRBV27 and TRBJ1-4 for the parts outside the CDR3, the full variable domain is EAQVTQNPRYLITVTGKKLTVTCSQNMNHEYMSWYRQDPGLGLRQIYYSMNVEVTDKGDVPEGYKVSRKEKRNFPLILESPSPNQTSLYFCASSLALSQGEKLFFGSGTQLSVL.